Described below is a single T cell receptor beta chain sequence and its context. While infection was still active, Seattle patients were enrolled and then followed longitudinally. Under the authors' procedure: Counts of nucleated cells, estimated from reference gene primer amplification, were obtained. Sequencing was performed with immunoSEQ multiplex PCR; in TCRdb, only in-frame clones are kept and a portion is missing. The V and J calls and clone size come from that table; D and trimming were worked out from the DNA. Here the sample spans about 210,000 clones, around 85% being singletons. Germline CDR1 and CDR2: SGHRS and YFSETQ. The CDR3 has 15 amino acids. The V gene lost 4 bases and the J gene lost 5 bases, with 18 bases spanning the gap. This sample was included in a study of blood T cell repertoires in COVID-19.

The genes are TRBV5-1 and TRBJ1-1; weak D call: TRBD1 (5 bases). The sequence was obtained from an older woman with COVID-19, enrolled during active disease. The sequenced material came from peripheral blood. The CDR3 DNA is TGCGCCAGCAGCCCGGGGGACTGGGCCCAAACTGAAGCTTTCTTT. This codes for CASSPGDWAQTEAFF.